This T cell receptor (beta chain) is drawn from a study of cytomegalovirus exposure and HLA in healthy donors. Study-wide results and limits: Later analysis suggested most CMV-associated TCR beta chains were HLA-restricted. Later work showed greater clonal expansion in HLA-associated TCR beta chains than in equally common others. Across donors, presence/absence analyses took sequencing depth to be roughly uniform.

It was with 60 Vbeta and 13 Jbeta primers that the PCR ran. Assay: immunoSEQ multiplex PCR; the TCRdb copy retains only in-frame clones and omits some. Among some 180,000 clones, approximately 84% were seen once, and the ten largest hold 2.9%. Regarding this clone: Its antigen is unidentified.

The sequencing input was PBMCs. The receptor comes from a female donor in good health and CMV-seronegative.

CDR3 nucleotides: TGTGCCAGCAGTATACTAACAGGACAGGGGGCCACTGAAGCTTTCTTT. Translated: CASSILTGQGATEAFF. The rearrangement uses TRBV27 and TRBJ1-1, with 11 bases lining up with TRBD1. This CDR3 spans 16 amino acids. The germline V gene has CDR1 MNHEY and CDR2 SMNVEV (reference sequence). J lost 4 bases, V lost 5 bases, and 9 bases had no gene match.